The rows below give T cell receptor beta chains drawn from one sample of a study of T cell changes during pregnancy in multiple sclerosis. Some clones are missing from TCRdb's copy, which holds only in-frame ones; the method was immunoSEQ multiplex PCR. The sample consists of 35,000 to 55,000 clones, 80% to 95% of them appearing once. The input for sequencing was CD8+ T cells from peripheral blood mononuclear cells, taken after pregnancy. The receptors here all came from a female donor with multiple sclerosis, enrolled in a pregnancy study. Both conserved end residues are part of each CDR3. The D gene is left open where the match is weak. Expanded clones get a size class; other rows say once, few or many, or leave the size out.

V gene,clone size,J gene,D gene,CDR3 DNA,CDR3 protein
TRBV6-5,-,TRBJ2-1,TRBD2,TGTGCCAGCAGTTACTCGACTAGCGGGGACAATGAGCAGTTCTTC,CASSYSTSGDNEQFF
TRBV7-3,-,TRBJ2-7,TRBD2,TGTGCCAGCAACCCCAATACTAGCGGGAGGCCCCCCCAGTACTTC,CASNPNTSGRPPQYF
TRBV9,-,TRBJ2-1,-,TGTGCCAGCAGCGTTAGCAACAGGGTCCACTACAATGAGCAGTTCTTC,CASSVSNRVHYNEQFF
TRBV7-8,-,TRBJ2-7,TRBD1,TGTGCCAGCAGCCATGGACAGGGAGAGACCTACGAGCAGTACTTC,CASSHGQGETYEQYF
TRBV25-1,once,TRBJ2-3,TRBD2,TGTGCCAGCAGCCCCCTAGCGGGAGATTCTGATACGCAGTATTTT,CASSPLAGDSDTQYF
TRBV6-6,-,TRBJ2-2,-,TGTGCCAGCAGTTGGGAGGGGGACGGGGAGCTGTTTTTT,CASSWEGDGELFF
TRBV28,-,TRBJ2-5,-,TGTGCCAGCAGTTTTTCCTTAGGACTCCTCCAAGAGACCCAGTACTTC,CASSFSLGLLQETQYF
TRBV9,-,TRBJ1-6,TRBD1,TGTGCCAGCAGCGTAGGACAGGGAGTTTCACCCCTCCACTTT,CASSVGQGVSPLHF
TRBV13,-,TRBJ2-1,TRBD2,TGTGCCAGCAGCTTATTCCCCCAAAATTTGACTAGCGGGAACTACAATGAGCAGTTCTTC,CASSLFPQNLTSGNYNEQFF
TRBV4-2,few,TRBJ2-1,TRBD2,TGTGCCAGCAGCCAACTAGCGGGGTCCTACAATGAGCAGTTCTTC,CASSQLAGSYNEQFF
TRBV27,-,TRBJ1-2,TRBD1,TGTGCCAGCGGGGGGACAGGTGAGGTGGGCTATGGCTACACCTTC,CASGGTGEVGYGYTF
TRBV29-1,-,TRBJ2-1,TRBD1,TGCAGCGTTTCGACAGGGGACCAATATGAGCAGTTCTTC,CSVSTGDQYEQFF
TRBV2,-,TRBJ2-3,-,TGTGCCAGCGATGCCACCGCAGGCACAGATACGCAGTATTTT,CASDATAGTDTQYF
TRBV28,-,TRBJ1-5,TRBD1,TGTGCCAGCAGAATACAGGGGGCCAGCAATCAGCCCCAGCATTTT,CASRIQGASNQPQHF
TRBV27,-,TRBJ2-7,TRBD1,TGTGCCAGCAGTTGGGACAGACGATCTTACGAGCAGTACTTC,CASSWDRRSYEQYF
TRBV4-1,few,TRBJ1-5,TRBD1,TGCGCCAGCAGCCAAGAAGAGACAGGGAGCAATCAGCCCCAGCATTTT,CASSQEETGSNQPQHF
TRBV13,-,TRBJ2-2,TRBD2,TGTGCCAGCAGCTCGCCGGGACTAGGGCAGACCGGGGAGCTGTTTTTT,CASSSPGLGQTGELFF
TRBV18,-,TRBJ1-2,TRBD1,TGTGCCAGCTCACCTTTACCGGGGACAGGGGATGGCTACACCTTC,CASSPLPGTGDGYTF
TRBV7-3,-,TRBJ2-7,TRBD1,TGTGCCAGCAGCCCCCCGGACAGGCCGGTTTTCGAGCAGTACTTC,CASSPPDRPVFEQYF
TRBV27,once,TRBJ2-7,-,TGTGCCAGCAGCACAACAGGGCTGGTTGGGGACGAGCAGTACTTC,CASSTTGLVGDEQYF
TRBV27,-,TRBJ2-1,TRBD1,TGTGCCAGCAGTTCAACTCCAGGGGGCGATGAGCAGTTCTTC,CASSSTPGGDEQFF
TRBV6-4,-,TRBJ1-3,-,TGTGCCAGCAGTACTACCGACAGTCCTGGAAACACCATATATTTT,CASSTTDSPGNTIYF
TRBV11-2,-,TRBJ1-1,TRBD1,TGTGCCAGCAGCTCTGGACAGGGGGCGTCGAACACTGAAGCTTTCTTT,CASSSGQGASNTEAFF
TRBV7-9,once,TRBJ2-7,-,TGTGCCAGCACCGATACAGAGACCTACGAGCAGTACTTC,CASTDTETYEQYF
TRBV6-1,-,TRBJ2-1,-,TGTGCCAGCAGCCAAGGGGATCAAGTAGAGCAGTTCTTC,CASSQGDQVEQFF
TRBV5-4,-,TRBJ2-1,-,TGTGCCTCCCGCAACACGACCTACAATGAGCAGTTCTTC,CASRNTTYNEQFF
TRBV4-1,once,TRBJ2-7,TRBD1,TGCGCCAGCAGCCAAGATGAGGGGGCCCACAGGGAGCAGTACTTC,CASSQDEGAHREQYF
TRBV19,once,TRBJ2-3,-,TGTGCCAGTAGTATATGGGGCGGTGGCACAGATACGCAGTATTTT,CASSIWGGGTDTQYF
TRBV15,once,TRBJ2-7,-,TGTGCCACCAGCGTCGCCCTTAGCTCCTACGAGCAGTACTTC,CATSVALSSYEQYF
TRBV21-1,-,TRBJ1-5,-,TGTGCCAGCGGGCCTCCGAACTCCATTGATCAGCCCCAGCATTTT,CASGPPNSIDQPQHF
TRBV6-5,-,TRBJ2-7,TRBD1,TGTGCCAGCAGACCACTACAGGGGGCACCCTACGAGCAGTACTTC,CASRPLQGAPYEQYF
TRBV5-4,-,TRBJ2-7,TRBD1,TGTGCCAGCAGCTTGGGCCGGGACAGGACCTACGAGCAGTACTTC,CASSLGRDRTYEQYF
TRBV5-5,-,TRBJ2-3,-,TGTGCCAGCAGCTTGGCGAGCGGGTTGGCAGATACGCAGTATTTT,CASSLASGLADTQYF
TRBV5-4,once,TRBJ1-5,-,TGTGCCAGCAGCCCCAGACTCGGAGGGCCCCAGCATTTT,CASSPRLGGPQHF
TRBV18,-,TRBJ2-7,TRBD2,TGTGCCAGCTCACCCTGGGACGGAGCGGGAGGAGACTCCTACGAGCAGTACTTC,CASSPWDGAGGDSYEQYF
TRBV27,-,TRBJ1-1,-,TGTGCCAGCACTCCGACACAACTGGGTGCTGAAGCTTTCTTT,CASTPTQLGAEAFF
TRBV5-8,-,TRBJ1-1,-,TGTGCCAGCAGCCCCGGGTGGGGGGACTCCGAAGCTTTCTTT,CASSPGWGDSEAFF
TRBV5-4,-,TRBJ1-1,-,TGTGCCAGCGGAATGACAGCGAACACTGAAGCTTTCTTT,CASGMTANTEAFF
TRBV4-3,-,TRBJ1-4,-,TGCGCCAGCAGCCAGGTTAACAGTGCAACTAATGAAAAACTGTTTTTT,CASSQVNSATNEKLFF
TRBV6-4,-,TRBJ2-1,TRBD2,TGTGCCAGCAGTGCGGGGGGCTCCTACAATGAGCAGTTCTTC,CASSAGGSYNEQFF
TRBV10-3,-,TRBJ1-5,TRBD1,TGTGCCATCAGTGGGGACAGTAGCAATCAGCCCCAGCATTTT,CAISGDSSNQPQHF
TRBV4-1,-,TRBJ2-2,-,TGCGCCAGCAGCCGGCGGTATCCAGCCGGGGAGCTGTTTTTT,CASSRRYPAGELFF
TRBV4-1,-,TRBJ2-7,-,TGCGCCAGCAGCCAAGTGGAACGGGATAGCTACGAGCAGTACTTC,CASSQVERDSYEQYF
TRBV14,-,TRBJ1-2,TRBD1,TGTGCCGGAAGCAGATCCGGACAGGGGGCGATCTCGGGCCGACCCGGGGCGAAAGACTATGGCTACACCTTC,CAGSRSGQGAISGRPGAKDYGYTF
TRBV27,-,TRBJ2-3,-,TGTGCCAGCAGTTTATCCCGGGATGGCACAGATACGCAGTATTTT,CASSLSRDGTDTQYF
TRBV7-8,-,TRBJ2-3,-,TGTGCCAGCAGCCTCGAAAGCGACACAGATACGCAGTATTTT,CASSLESDTDTQYF
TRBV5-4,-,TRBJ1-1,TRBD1,TGTGCCAGCAGTTTAGGGGACAGTATCGCTGAAGCTTTCTTT,CASSLGDSIAEAFF
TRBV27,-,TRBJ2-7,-,TGTGCCAGCAGCCCCCCCCCAGGGCCGTATCGCGAGCAGTACTTC,CASSPPPGPYREQYF
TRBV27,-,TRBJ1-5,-,TGTGCCAGCAGTTTAATGTTTAGGGGTAATCAGCCCCAGCATTTT,CASSLMFRGNQPQHF
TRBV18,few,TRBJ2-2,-,TGTGCCAGCTCACAAGCCGGGAAGACCGGGGAGCTGTTTTTT,CASSQAGKTGELFF
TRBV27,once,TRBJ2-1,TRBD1,TGTGCCAGCAGTTTTGGACAGGACAATGAGCAGTTCTTC,CASSFGQDNEQFF
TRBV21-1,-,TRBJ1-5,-,TGTGCCAGCAGCAAAGGGGCCGGGAACCATAGCAATCAGCCCCAGCATTTT,CASSKGAGNHSNQPQHF